This T cell receptor (beta chain) was identified in a study of beta chain features in type 1 diabetes. Across the study: Examination covered roughly 100,000,000 sorted cells spanning all samples.

A word on this clone: Antigen specificity is unknown.

Study conclusions and caveats: Across all four CD4+ subsets, people with type 1 diabetes showed modestly shorter TCRB CDR3s.

This CDR3 is built from 15 residues. Germline V gives CDR1 SEHNR, CDR2 FQNEAQ (reference sequence). Unmatched junction bases numbered 9, after V lost 5 bases and J lost 2 bases. The whole isolated RNA underwent reverse transcription, so sequencing captured expressed TCRB transcripts. Mean read depth for naive, central memory and regulatory T cell samples was some 3.8 million reads. TCRdb's table, derived via immunoSEQ multiplex PCR, lists solely in-frame clones and lacks some. Of around 250,000 clones listed, approximately 14% are singletons. CD45RO/CCR7/CD25/CD127/CD95/CD27 separated CD4+ naive, central memory, regulatory and stem cell-like memory cells by sorting.

The V call is TRBV7-9, the J call TRBJ2-7, with TRBD2 matching over 7 bases. The origin of this receptor is a man under 40 with type 1 diabetes. Sequenced material: naive CD4+ T cells from blood. The CDR3 DNA reads TGTGCCAGCAGCCCTGGGGCTAGCGGTACCTACGAGCAGTACTTC. The encoded protein is CASSPGASGTYEQYF. The entire variable domain, with the rest obtained from reference TRBV7-9 and TRBJ2-7, is as follows: DTGVSQNPRHKITKRGQNVTFRCDPISEHNRLYWYRQTLGQGPEFLTYFQNEAQLEKSRLLSDRFSAERPKGSFSTLEIQRTEQGDSAMYLCASSPGASGTYEQYFGPGTRLTVT.